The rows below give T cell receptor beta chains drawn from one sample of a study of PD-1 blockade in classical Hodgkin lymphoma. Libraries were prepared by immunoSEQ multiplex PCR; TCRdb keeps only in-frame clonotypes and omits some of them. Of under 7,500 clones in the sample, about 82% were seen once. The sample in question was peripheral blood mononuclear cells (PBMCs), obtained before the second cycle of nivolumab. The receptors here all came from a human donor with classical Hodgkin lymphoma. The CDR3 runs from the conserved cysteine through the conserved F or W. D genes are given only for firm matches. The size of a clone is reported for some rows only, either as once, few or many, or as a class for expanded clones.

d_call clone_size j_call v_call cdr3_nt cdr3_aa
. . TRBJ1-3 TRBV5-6 TGTGCCAGCAGCTTGGGGGGCCCCCTCTCTGGAAACACCATATATTTT CASSLGGPLSGNTIYF
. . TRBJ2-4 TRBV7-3 TGTGCCAGCAGCTTATTTCCAGGAAACATTCAGTACTTC CASSLFPGNIQYF
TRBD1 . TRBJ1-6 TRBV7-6 TGTGCCAGCAGTCGCGACAGGGCGAATTCACCCCTCCACTTT CASSRDRANSPLHF
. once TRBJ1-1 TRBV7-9 TGTGCCAGCAGCTTTCTTAGCAACACTGAAGCTTTCTTT CASSFLSNTEAFF
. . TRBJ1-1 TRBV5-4 TGTGCCAGCAGCTTGGGAGGGACCACTGAAGCTTTCTTT CASSLGGTTEAFF
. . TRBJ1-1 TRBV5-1 TGCGCCAGCAGCTTTCAATCAGGGCTGAACACTGAAGCTTTCTTT CASSFQSGLNTEAFF
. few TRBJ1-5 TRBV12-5 TGTGCTAGTGGTTCTCCGATGCAGCCCCAGCATTTT CASGSPMQPQHF
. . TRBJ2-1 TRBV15 TGTGCCACCAGGAGTAGCGGAGGCAATGAGCAGTTCTTC CATRSSGGNEQFF
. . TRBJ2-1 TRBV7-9 TGTGCCAGCGGCTTCCGGGCATGGCAGTTCTTC CASGFRAWQFF
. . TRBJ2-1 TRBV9 TGTGCCAGCAGCGAGGGGTTTCGTTCCTACAATGAGCAGTTCTTC CASSEGFRSYNEQFF
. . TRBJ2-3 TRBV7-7 TGTGCCAGCAGCGAACGGTGGGCGACAGATACGCAGTATTTT CASSERWATDTQYF
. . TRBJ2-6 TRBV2 TGTGCCAGGGGGCCTCAGGGGGTCCTGACTTTC CARGPQGVLTF
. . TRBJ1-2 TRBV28 TGTGCCAGCACCCACCCCCTCATCCTCGGGGCGGTACGAGGCTACACCTTC CASTHPLILGAVRGYTF
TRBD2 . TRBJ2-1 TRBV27 TGTGCCAGCAGTTTAAGAGGCGGGGGGTACAATGAGCAGTTCTTC CASSLRGGGYNEQFF
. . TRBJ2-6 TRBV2 TGTGCCAGCAGTGAGAGCTCTGGGGCCAACGTCCTGACTTTC CASSESSGANVLTF
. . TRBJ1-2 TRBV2 TGTGCCAGCAGCCAAATTGGGGTTTCGCGGGCCGGCTACACCTTC CASSQIGVSRAGYTF
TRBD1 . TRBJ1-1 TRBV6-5 TGTGCCAGCAGTTTCAGGGGGGTAACTGAAGCTTTCTTT CASSFRGVTEAFF
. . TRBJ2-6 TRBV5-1 TGCGCCAGCAGCCCATGGACAGCTGGGGCCAACGTCCTGACTTTC CASSPWTAGANVLTF
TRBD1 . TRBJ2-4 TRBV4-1 TGCGCCAGCAGCCAAGATGTCAGGGGGATAGCCAAAAACATTCAGTACTTC CASSQDVRGIAKNIQYF
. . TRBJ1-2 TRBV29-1 TGCAGCGTTGCCAAGGGGGGCTATGGCTACACCTTC CSVAKGGYGYTF
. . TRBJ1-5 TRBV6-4 TGTGCCGGACCTTTAACAGGGAAAGGTCAGCCCCAGCATTTT CAGPLTGKGQPQHF
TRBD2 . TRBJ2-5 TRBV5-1 TGCGCCAGCAGCTTGGCAGGGACTAGCCAAGAGACCCAGTACTTC CASSLAGTSQETQYF